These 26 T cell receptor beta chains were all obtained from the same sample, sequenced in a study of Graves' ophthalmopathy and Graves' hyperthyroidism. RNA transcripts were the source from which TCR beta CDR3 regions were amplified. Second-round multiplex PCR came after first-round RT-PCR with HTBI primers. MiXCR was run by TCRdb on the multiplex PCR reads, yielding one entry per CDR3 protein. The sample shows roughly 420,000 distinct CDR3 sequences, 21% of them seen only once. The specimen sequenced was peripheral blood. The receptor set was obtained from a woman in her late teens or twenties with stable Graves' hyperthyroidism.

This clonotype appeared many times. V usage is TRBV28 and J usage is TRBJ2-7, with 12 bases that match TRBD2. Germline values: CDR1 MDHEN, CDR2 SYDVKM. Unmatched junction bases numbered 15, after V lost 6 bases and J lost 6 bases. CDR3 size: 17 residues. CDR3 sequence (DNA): TGTGCCAGCAGATTTATCCCTAGCGGGAGGGCCGTAGTCGAGCAGTACTTC. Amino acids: CASRFIPSGRAVVEQYF.

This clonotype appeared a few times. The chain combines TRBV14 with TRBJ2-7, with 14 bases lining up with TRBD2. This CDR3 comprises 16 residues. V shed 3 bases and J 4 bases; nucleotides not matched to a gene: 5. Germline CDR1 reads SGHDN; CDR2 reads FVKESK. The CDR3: CASSHRLAGGPYEQYF. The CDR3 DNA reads TGTGCCAGCAGCCATAGACTAGCGGGAGGGCCGTACGAGCAGTACTTC.

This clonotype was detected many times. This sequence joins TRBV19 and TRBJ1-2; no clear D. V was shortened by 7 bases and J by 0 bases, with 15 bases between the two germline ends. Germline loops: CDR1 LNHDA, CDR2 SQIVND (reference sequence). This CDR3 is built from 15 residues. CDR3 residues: CASTTGPITNYGYTF. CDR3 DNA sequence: TGTGCCAGTACCACCGGACCAATTACTAACTATGGCTACACCTTC.

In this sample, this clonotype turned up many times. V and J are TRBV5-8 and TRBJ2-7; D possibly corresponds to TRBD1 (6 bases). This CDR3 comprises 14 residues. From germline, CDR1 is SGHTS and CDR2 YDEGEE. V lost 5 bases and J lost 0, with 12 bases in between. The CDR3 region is CASSRTANSYEQYF. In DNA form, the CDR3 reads TGTGCCAGCAGTCGGACAGCGAACTCCTACGAGCAGTACTTC.

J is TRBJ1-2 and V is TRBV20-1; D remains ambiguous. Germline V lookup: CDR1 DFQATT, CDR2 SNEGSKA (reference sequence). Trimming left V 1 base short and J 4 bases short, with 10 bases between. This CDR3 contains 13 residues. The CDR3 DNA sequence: TGCAGTGCTAGAGGGGTAGGAACCTATGGCTACACCTTC. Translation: CSARGVGTYGYTF.

In nucleotides, the CDR3 is TGTGCCAGCAGTCAAGCGGGTTATCGGTACGACACTGAAGCTTTCTTT. Protein: CASSQAGYRYDTEAFF. This sequence joins TRBV12-3 or TRBV12-4 and TRBJ1-1; D not certain. The germline V and J ends were trimmed by 5 bases and 3 bases, with 19 bases remaining between them. The CDR3 is made up of 16 amino acids.

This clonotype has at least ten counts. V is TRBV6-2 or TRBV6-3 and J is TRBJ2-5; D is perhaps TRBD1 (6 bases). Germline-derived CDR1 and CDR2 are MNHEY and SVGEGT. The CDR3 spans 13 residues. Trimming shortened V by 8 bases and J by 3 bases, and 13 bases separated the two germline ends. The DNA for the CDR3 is TGTGCCAGCTGGGGACACAACGAAGAGACCCAGTACTTC. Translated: CASWGHNEETQYF.

In DNA, the CDR3 is TGTGCCAGCAGTGAAACCACAGGGTTAATAAGCATTCAGTACTTC. This encodes CASSETTGLISIQYF. The V call is TRBV12-3 or TRBV12-4, the J call TRBJ2-4; tentative D call: TRBD1 (6 bases). Trimming left V 5 bases short and J 9 bases short, with 20 bases between. CDR3 length equals 15 residues.

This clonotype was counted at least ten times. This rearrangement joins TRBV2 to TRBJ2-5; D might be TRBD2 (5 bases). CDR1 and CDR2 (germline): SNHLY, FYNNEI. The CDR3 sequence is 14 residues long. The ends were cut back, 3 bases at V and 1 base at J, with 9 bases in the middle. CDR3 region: CASSERDLQETQYF. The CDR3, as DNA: TGTGCCAGCAGTGAGAGGGATCTCCAAGAGACCCAGTACTTC.

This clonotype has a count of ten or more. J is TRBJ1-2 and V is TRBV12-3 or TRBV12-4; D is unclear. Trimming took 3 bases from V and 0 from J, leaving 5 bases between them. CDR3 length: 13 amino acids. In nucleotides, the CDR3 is TGTGCCAGCAGTTTCCAAACTAACTATGGCTACACCTTC. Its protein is CASSFQTNYGYTF.

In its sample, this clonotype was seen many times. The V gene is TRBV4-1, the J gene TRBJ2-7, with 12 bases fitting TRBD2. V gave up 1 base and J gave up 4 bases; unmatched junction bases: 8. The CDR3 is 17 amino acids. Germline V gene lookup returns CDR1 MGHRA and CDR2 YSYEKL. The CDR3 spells CASSQGLAGGKTYEQYF. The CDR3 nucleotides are TGCGCCAGCAGCCAAGGTCTAGCGGGAGGGAAGACTTACGAGCAGTACTTC.

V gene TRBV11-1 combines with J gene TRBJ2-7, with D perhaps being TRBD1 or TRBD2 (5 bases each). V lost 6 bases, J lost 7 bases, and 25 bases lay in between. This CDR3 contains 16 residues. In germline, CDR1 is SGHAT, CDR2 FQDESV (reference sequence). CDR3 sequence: CASRPPGPPLPSEQYF. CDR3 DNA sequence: TGTGCCAGCAGACCTCCGGGACCCCCCCTCCCTTCGGAGCAGTACTTC.

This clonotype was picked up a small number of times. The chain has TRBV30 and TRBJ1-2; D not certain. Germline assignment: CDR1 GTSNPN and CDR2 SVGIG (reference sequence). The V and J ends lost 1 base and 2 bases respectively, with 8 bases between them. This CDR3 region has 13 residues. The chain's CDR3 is CAWSDGRNYGYTF. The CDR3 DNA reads TGTGCCTGGAGTGATGGGAGGAACTATGGCTACACCTTC.

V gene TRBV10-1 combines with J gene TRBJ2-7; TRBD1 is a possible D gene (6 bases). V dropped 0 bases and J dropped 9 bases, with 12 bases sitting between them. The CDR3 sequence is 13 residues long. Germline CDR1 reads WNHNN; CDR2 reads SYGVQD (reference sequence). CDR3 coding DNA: TGCGCCAGCAGTGAGTCCGACTCAGGGGTGCAGTACTTC. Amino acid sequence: CASSESDSGVQYF.

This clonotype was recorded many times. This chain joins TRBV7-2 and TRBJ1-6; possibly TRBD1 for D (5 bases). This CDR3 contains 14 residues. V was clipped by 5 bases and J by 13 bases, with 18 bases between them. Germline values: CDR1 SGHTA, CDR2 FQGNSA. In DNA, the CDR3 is TGTGCCAGCAGCAACCGGGACGGGGTGGCGCCCCTCCACTTT. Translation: CASSNRDGVAPLHF.

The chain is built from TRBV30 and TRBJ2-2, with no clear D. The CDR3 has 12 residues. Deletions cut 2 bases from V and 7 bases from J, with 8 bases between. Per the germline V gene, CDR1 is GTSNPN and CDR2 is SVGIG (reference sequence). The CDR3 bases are TGTGCCTGGAGTAAACACGACGGGGAGCTGTTTTTT. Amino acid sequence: CAWSKHDGELFF.

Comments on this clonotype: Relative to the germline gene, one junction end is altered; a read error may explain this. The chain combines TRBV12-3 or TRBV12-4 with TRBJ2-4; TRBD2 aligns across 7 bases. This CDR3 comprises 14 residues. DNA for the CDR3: TGTGCCAGCAGTCGGACTAGGGCCAAAAACATTAAGTACTTC. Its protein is CASSRTRAKNIKYF.

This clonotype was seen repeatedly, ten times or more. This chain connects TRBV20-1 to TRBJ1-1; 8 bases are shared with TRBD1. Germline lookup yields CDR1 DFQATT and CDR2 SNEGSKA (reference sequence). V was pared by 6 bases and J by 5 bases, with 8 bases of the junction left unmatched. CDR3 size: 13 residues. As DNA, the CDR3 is TGCAGTGCGAGACGGACAGGGCGTACTGAAGCTTTCTTT. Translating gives CSARRTGRTEAFF.

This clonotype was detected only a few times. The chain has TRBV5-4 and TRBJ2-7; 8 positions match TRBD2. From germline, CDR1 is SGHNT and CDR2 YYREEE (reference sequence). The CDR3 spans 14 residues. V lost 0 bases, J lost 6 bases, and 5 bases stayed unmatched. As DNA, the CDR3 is TGTGCCAGCAGCTTGGTTTCGGGAGGGAGCGAGCAGTACTTC. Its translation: CASSLVSGGSEQYF.

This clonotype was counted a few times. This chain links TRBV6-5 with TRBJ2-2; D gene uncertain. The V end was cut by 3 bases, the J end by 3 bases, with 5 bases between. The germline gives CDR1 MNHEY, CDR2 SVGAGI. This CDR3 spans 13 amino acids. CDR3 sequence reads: CASSYQDTGELFF. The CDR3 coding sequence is TGTGCCAGCAGTTATCAGGACACCGGGGAGCTGTTTTTT.

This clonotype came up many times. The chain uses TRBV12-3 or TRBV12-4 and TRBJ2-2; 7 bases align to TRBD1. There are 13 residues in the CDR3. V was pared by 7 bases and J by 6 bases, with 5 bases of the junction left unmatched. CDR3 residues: CASTRQGSGELFF. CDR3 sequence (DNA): TGTGCCAGCACCAGACAGGGATCCGGGGAGCTGTTTTTT.

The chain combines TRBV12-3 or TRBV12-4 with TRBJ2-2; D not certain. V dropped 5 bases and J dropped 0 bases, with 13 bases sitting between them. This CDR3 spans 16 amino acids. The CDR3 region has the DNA TGTGCCAGCAGTACTTATAGCTCGGCGAACACCGGGGAGCTGTTTTTT. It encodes CASSTYSSANTGELFF.

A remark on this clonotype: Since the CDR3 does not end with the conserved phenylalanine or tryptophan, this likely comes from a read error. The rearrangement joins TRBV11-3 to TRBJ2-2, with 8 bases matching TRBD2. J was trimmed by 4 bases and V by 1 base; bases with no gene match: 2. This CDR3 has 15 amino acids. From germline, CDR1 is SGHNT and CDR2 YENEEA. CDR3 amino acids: CASSLVSGSTGELFL. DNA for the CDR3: TGTGCCAGCAGCTTAGTGAGCGGGAGCACCGGGGAGCTGTTTTTG.

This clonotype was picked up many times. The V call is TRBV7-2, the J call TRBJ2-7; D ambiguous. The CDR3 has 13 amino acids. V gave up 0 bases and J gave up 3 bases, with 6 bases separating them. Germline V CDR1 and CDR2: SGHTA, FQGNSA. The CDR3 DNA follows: TGTGCCAGCAGCTTAGCGGTAAACTACGAGCAGTACTTC. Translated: CASSLAVNYEQYF.

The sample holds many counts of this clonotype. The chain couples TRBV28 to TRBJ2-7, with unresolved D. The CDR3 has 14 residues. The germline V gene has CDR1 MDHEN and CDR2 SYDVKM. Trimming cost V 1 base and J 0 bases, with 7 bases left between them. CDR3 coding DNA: TGTGCCAGCAGTTTATTACACACCTCCTACGAGCAGTACTTC. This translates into CASSLLHTSYEQYF.

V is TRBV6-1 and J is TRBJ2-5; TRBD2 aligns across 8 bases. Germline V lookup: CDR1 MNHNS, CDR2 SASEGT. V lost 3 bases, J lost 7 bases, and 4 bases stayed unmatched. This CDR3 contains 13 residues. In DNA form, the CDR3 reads TGTGCCAGCAGTGACGGAGCGGGGGTGACCCAGTACTTC. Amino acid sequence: CASSDGAGVTQYF.